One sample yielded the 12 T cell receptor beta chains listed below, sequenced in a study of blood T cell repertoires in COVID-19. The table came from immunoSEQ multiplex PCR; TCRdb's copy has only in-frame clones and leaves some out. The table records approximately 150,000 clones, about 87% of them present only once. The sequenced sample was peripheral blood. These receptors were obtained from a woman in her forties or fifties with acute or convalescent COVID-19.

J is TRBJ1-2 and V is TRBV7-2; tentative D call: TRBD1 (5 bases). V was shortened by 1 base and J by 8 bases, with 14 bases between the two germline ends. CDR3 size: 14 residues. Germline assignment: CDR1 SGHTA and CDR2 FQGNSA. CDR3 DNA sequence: TGTGCCAGCAGCTTAGAAGGGCAGGGAAACGGCTACACCTTC. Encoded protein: CASSLEGQGNGYTF. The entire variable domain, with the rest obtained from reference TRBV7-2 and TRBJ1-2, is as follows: GAGVSQSPSNKVTEKGKDVELRCDPISGHTALYWYRQSLGQGLEFLIYFQGNSAPDKSGLPSDRFSAERTGGSVSTLTIQRTQQEDSAVYLCASSLEGQGNGYTFGSGTRLTVV.

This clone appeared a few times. CDR3 sequence: CASSESQGQAQPQHF. The CDR3 region has the DNA TGTGCCAGCAGTGAATCCCAGGGGCAGGCTCAGCCCCAGCATTTT. The chain uses TRBV2 and TRBJ1-5; tentatively, D is TRBD1 (6 bases). The CDR3 covers 15 residues. Between the trimmed V and J ends, which lost 2 bases and 6 bases, there was a span of 14 bases. Germline V gene data show CDR1 as SNHLY and CDR2 as FYNNEI.

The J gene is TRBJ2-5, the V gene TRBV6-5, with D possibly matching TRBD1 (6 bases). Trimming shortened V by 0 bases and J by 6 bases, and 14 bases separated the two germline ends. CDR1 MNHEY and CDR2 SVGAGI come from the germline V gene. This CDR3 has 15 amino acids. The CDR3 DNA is TGTGCCAGCAGTTACTCCCCAGACAGGCCGAAGACCCAGTACTTC. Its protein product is CASSYSPDRPKTQYF.

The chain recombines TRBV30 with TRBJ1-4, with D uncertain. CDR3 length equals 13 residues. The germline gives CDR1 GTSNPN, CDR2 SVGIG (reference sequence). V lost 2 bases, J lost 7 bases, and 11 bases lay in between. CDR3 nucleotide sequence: TGTGCCTGGAGTACCGGGGATTCTGAAAAACTGTTTTTT. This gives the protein CAWSTGDSEKLFF. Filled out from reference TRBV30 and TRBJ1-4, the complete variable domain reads SQTIHQWPATLVQPVGSPLSLECTVEGTSNPNLYWYRQAAGRGLQLLFYSVGIGQISSEVPQNLSASRPQDRQFILSSKKLLLSDSGFYLCAWSTGDSEKLFFGSGTQLSVL.

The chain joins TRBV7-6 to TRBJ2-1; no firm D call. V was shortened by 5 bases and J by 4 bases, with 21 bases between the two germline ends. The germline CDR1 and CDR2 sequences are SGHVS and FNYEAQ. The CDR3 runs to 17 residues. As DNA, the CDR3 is TGTGCCAGCAGCCCCTTGCTTAGCTTCTCATCTTACAATGAGCAGTTCTTC. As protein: CASSPLLSFSSYNEQFF.

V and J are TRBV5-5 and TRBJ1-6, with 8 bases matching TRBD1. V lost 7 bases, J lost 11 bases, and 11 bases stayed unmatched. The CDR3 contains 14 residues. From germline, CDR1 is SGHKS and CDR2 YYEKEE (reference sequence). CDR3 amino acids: CASRLTGEEAPLHF. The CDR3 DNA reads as TGTGCCAGCCGGCTGACAGGGGAAGAGGCACCCCTCCACTTT.

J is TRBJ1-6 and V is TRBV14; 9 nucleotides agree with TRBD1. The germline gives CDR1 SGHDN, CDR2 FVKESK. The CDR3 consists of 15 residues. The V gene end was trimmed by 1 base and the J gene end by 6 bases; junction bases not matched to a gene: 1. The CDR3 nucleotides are TGTGCCAGCAGCCAAGGGACAGGGGTTAATTCACCCCTCCACTTT. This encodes CASSQGTGVNSPLHF.

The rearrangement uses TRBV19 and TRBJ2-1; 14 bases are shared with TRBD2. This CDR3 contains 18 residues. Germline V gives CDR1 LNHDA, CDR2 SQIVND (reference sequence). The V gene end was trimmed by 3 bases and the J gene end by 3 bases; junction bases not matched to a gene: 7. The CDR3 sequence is CASSMRLAGGFNYNEQFF. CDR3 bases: TGTGCCAGTAGTATGCGACTAGCGGGGGGGTTTAACTACAATGAGCAGTTCTTC.

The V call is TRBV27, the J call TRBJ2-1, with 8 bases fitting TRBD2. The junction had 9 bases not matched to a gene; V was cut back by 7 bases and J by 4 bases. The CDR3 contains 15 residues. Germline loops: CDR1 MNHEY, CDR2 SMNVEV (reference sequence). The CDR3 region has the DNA TGTGCCAGCACCCTTACTAGCGGCATTTACAATGAGCAGTTCTTC. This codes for CASTLTSGIYNEQFF.

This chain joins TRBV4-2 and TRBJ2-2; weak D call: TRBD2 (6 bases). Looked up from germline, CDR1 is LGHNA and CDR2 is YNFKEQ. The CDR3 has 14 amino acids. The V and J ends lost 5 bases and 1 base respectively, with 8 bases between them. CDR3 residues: CASSWGVNTGELFF. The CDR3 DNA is TGTGCCAGCAGCTGGGGGGTGAACACCGGGGAGCTGTTTTTT.

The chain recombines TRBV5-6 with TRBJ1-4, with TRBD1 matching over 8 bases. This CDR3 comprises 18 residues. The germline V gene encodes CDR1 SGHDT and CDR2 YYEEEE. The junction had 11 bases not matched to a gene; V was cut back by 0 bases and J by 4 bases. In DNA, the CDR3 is TGTGCCAGCAGCTTGGTGGGGGCAGGGGGCGATGTTAATGAAAAACTGTTTTTT. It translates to CASSLVGAGGDVNEKLFF.

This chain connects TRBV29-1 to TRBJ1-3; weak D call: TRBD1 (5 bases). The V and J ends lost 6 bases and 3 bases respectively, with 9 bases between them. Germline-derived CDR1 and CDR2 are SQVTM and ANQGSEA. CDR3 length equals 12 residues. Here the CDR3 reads CSVVTDGNTIYF. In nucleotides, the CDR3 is TGCAGCGTAGTGACAGATGGAAACACCATATATTTT.